This T cell receptor (beta chain) was captured by sequencing in a study of T-cell memory formation after mild COVID-19. About the study: Clustering of TCRs was largely donor specific.

Each CDR3 protein is one row after TCRdb ran MiXCR on the 5' RACE reads. The table includes more than 400,000 distinct CDR3 sequences, about 20% detected once. Unmatched junction bases numbered 7, after V lost 2 bases and J lost 7 bases. CDR3 length: 15 amino acids. The sequenced sample consisted of PBMCs or a T cell subset sorted from them (not recorded which). The clonotype comes from an adult woman who had mild COVID-19 (a few samples of this study predate the infection). Cell type and time point are not known. V is TRBV12-3 or TRBV12-4 and J is TRBJ1-2; 10 bases line up with TRBD1. The CDR3 DNA is TGTGCCAGCAGTTTAACCGGGACAGGGGAGTCTGGCTACACCTTC. The encoded protein is CASSLTGTGESGYTF.